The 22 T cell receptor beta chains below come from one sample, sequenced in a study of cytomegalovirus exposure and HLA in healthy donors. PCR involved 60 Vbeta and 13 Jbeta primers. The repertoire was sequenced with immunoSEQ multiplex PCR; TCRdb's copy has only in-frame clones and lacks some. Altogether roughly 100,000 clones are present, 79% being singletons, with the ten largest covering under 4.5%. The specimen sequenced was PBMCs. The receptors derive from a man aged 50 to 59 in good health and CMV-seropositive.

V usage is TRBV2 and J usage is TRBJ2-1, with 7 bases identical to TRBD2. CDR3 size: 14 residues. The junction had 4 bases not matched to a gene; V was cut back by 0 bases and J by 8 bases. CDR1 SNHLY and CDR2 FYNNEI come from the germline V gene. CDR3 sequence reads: CASSEAGGMDEQFF. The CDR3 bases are TGTGCCAGCAGTGAAGCGGGAGGGATGGATGAGCAGTTCTTC.

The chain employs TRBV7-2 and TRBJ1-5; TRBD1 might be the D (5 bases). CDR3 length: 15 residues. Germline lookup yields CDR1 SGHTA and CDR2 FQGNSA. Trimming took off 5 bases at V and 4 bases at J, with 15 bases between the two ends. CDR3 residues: CASSLQRGPNQPQHF. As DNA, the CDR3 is TGTGCCAGCAGCCTACAAAGGGGCCCTAATCAGCCCCAGCATTTT.

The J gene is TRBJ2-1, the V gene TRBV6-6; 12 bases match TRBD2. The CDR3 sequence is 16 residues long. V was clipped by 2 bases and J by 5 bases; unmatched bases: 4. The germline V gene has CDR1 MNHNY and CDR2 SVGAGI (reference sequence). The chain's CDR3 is CASSYPGTSGHNEQFF. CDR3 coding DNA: TGTGCCAGCAGTTACCCCGGGACTAGCGGGCACAATGAGCAGTTCTTC.

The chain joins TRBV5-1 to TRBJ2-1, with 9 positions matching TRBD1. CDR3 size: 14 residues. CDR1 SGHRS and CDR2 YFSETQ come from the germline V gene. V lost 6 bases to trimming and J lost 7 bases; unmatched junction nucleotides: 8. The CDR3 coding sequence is TGCGCCAGCATGTTCACAGGGGGCGCAAATGAGCAGTTCTTC. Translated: CASMFTGGANEQFF.

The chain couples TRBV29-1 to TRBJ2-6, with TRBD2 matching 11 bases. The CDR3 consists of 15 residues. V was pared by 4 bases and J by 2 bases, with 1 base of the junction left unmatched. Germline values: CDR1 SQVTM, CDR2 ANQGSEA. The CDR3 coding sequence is TGCAGCGTTGTAGCGGGAGGGACTGGGGCCAACGTCCTGACTTTC. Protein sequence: CSVVAGGTGANVLTF.

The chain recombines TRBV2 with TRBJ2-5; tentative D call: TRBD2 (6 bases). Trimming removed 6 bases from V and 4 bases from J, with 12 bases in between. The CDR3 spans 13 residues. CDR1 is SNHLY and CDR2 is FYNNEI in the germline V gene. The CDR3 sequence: CASSAGPAETQYF. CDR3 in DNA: TGTGCCAGCAGCGCGGGACCAGCAGAGACCCAGTACTTC.

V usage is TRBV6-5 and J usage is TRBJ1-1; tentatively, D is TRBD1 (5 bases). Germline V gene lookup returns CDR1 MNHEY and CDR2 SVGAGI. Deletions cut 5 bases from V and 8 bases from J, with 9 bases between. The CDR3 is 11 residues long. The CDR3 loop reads CASSEHREAFF. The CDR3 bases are TGTGCCAGCAGTGAACACAGGGAAGCTTTCTTT.

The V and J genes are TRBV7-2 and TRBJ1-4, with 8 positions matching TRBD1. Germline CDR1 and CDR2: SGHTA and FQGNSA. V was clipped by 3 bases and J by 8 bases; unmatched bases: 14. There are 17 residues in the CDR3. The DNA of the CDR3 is TGTGCCAGCAGCTTTGAGCGCTTAGGACAGGGAGGGGAAAAACTGTTTTTT. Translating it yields CASSFERLGQGGEKLFF.

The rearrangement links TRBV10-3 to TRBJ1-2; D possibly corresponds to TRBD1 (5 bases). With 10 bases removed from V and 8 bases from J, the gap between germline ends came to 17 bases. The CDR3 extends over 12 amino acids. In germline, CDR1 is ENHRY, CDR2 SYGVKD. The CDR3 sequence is CANSDYRGGYTF. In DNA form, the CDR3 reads TGTGCCAACTCGGACTATCGGGGGGGCTACACCTTC.

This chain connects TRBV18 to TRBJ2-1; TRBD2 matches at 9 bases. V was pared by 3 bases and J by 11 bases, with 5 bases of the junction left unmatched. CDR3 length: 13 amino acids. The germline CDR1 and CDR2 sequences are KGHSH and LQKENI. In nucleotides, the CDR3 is TGTGCCAGCTCACCCGGGACTAGCCGCCAGCAGTTCTTC. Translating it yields CASSPGTSRQQFF. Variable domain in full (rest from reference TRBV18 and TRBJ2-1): NAGVMQNPRHLVRRRGQEARLRCSPMKGHSHVYWYRQLPEEGLKFMVYLQKENIIDESGMPKERFSAEFPKEGPSILRIQQVVRGDSAAYFCASSPGTSRQQFFGPGTRLTVL.

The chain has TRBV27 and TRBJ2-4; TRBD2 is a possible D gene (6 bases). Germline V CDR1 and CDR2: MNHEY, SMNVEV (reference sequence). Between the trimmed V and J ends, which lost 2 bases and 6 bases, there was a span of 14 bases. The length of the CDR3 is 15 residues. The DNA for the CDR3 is TGTGCCAGCAGTTTAATGTCGGGAGTAGGAAACATTCAGTACTTC. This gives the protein CASSLMSGVGNIQYF.

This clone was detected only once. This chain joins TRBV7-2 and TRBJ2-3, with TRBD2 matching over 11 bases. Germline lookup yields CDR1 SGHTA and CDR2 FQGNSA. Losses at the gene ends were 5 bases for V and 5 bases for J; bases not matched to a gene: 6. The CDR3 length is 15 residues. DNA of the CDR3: TGTGCCAGCAGCAATAGCGGGAGGGCCGGAGATACGCAGTATTTT. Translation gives CASSNSGRAGDTQYF.

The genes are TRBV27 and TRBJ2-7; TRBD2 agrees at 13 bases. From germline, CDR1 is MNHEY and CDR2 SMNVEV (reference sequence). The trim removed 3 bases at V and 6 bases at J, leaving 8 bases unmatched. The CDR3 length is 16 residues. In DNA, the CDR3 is TGTGCCAGCAGTTTTTTGGGACTAGCGGGACGCGGCGAGCAGTACTTC. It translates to CASSFLGLAGRGEQYF.

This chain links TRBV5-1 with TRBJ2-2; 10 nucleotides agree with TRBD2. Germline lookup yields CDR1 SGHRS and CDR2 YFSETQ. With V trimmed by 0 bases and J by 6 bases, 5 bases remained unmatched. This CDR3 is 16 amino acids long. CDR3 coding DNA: TGCGCCAGCAGCTTGGCCGACCTAGCGGGAGCCGGGGAGCTGTTTTTT. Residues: CASSLADLAGAGELFF.

The CDR3, as DNA: TGTGCCAGCAGCCCCGGGACTAGCGGAAACACAGATACGCAGTATTTT. Translated: CASSPGTSGNTDTQYF. V is TRBV7-3 and J is TRBJ2-3, with 11 bases aligning to TRBD2. The junction had 6 bases not matched to a gene; V was cut back by 5 bases and J by 2 bases. Germline V lookup: CDR1 SGHTA, CDR2 FQGTGA. The CDR3 contains 16 residues.

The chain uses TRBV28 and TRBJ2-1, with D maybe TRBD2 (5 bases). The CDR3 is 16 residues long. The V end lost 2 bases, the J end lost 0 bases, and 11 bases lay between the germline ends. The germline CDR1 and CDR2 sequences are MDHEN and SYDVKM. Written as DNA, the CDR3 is TGTGCCAGCAGTTTAGGGTTGCGGGCCTCCTACAATGAGCAGTTCTTC. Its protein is CASSLGLRASYNEQFF.

The CDR3 sequence: CASSDFQGEQYF. The CDR3 DNA sequence: TGTGCCAGTAGTGATTTCCAGGGCGAGCAGTACTTC. This rearrangement joins TRBV19 to TRBJ2-7, with D tentatively TRBD1 (5 bases). V was trimmed by 5 bases and J by 6 bases, leaving 11 bases between them. Per the germline V gene, CDR1 is LNHDA and CDR2 is SQIVND (reference sequence). This CDR3 comprises 12 residues.

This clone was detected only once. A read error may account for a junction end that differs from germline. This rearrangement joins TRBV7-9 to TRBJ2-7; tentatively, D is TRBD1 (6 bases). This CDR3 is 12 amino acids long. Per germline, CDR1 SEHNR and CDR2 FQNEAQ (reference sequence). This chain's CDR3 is CSSRMTGYEQYF. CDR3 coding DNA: TGTTCCAGCAGGATGACAGGCTACGAGCAGTACTTC.

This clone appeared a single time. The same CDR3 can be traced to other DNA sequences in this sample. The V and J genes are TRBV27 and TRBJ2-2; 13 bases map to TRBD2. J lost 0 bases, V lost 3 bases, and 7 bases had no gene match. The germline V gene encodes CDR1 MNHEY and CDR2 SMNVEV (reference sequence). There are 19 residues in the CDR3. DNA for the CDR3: TGTGCCAGCAGTTTTTCGGGACTAGCGGGAAACGCGAACACCGGGGAGCTGTTTTTT. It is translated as CASSFSGLAGNANTGELFF.

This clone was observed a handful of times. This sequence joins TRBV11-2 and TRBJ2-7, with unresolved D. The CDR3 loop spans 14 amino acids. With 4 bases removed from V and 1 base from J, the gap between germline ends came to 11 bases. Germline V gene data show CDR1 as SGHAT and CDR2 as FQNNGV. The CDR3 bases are TGTGCCAGCAGCTCGTTACGGTTTTCCTACGAGCAGTACTTC. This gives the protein CASSSLRFSYEQYF.

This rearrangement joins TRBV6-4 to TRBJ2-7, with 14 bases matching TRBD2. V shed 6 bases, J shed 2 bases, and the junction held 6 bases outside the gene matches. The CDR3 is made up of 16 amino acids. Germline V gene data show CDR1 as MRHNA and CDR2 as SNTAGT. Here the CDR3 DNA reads TGTGCCAGCAGGGCGGGACTAGCGGGAGAGGCCTACGAGCAGTACTTC. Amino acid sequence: CASRAGLAGEAYEQYF.

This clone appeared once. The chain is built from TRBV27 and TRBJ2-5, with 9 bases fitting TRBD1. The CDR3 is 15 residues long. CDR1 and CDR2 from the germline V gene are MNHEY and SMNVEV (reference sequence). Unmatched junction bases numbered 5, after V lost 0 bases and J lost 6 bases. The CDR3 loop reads CASSLSSDRGQTQYF. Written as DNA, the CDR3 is TGTGCCAGCAGTTTATCCTCGGACAGGGGACAGACCCAGTACTTC.